Listed below are T cell receptor beta chains from one sample, sequenced in a study of T-cell memory formation after mild COVID-19. TCRdb re-called the 5' RACE reads with MiXCR, one entry per CDR3 protein. The profile shows 70,000 to 100,000 distinct CDR3 sequences, over 12% of them singletons. The sample comprised PBMCs or a T cell subset sorted from them (not recorded which). The receptors stem from a man younger than 35 who had mild COVID-19 (a few samples of this study predate the infection). Cell type and time point are not known. Each CDR3 is given with its conserved first and last residue. Clone size is stated in some rows and not others, as once, few, many or a class when expanded.

j_gene | abundance | v_gene | CDR3aa
TRBJ2-1 | NA | TRBV4-3 | CASSQYQGTDEQFF
TRBJ2-5 | few | TRBV6-5 | CASRQGPVGETQYF
TRBJ1-5 | NA | TRBV7-9 | CASSLGGGGDQPQHF
TRBJ2-7 | few | TRBV25-1 | CATPRTGVSYEQYF
TRBJ1-1 | NA | TRBV7-9 | CASSERQRDTEAFF
TRBJ2-5 | few | TRBV2 | CASSEVTKYKTQYF
TRBJ1-1 | few | TRBV25-1 | CASSATPLTGKAEAFF
TRBJ1-5 | few | TRBV5-5 | CASSLHYPNQPQHF
TRBJ1-3 | NA | TRBV7-3 | CASSLSGGFGNTIYF
TRBJ2-1 | few | TRBV6-2/TRBV6-3 | CASSRLPPYNEQFF
TRBJ1-1 | few | TRBV4-1 | CASGYPTENTEAFF
TRBJ1-1 | NA | TRBV6-2/TRBV6-3 | CASSYSAGVRTEAFF
TRBJ2-5 | NA | TRBV12-5 | CASGVAIQETQYF
TRBJ1-5 | NA | TRBV4-1 | CASSLIWDSSNQPQHF
TRBJ2-1 | few | TRBV7-8 | CASSLGLYNEQFF
TRBJ1-2 | few | TRBV29-1 | CSVSDRGLEAGYTF
TRBJ2-1 | many | TRBV19 | CASSVSSGDYNEQFF
TRBJ2-5 | few | TRBV7-2 | CASSLHTRTPQETQYF
TRBJ2-3 | NA | TRBV24-1 | CATSDWTGGGIDTQYF
TRBJ1-3 | NA | TRBV4-3 | CASSQETGGSGNTIYF
TRBJ2-1 | few | TRBV12-3/TRBV12-4 | CASRGDSPFF
TRBJ2-1 | NA | TRBV12-3/TRBV12-4 | CASSPPTVNEQFF
TRBJ2-3 | many | TRBV2 | CASQGPNTDTQYF
TRBJ1-1 | many | TRBV29-1 | CSVRPMNTEAFF
TRBJ2-1 | few | TRBV7-9 | CASSKEVLAGTEFF
TRBJ2-7 | many | TRBV4-3 | CASSQETSGGASTLYEQYF
TRBJ2-5 | NA | TRBV12-3/TRBV12-4 | CASSFSRDRVHETQYF